The sequence of this TCR beta chain was determined in a study of cytomegalovirus exposure and HLA in healthy donors. Study results and caveats: In most subjects, TCR beta sequences reportedly gave accurate predictions of HLA-A and HLA-B alleles. Sequencing likely produced, as an artifact, a cluster of highly shared sequence variants.

PCR involved 60 Vbeta and 13 Jbeta primers. In the original analysis: An analysis performed later counted about 80 million unique TCR beta chains (around 11 million of them shared). Some clones are missing from TCRdb's copy, which holds only in-frame ones; the method was immunoSEQ multiplex PCR. The V and J calls and the clone size are those of that table, but D and trimming were determined from the DNA. The table lists 100,000 to 150,000 clones, around 78% of them singletons. Trimming removed 7 bases from V and 1 base from J, with 16 bases in between. The CDR3 extends over 15 amino acids. Germline V gives CDR1 MDHEN, CDR2 SYDVKM. Notes on this clone: Its antigen is still unknown.

The specimen was PBMCs. The rearrangement joins TRBV28 to TRBJ1-1, with D possibly TRBD1 on 6 matching bases. The receptor was isolated from a woman aged 45-65 years in good health and CMV-seronegative. Here the CDR3 reads CASTSPGQRNTEAFF. In DNA form, the CDR3 reads TGTGCCAGCACCTCCCCAGGACAGCGGAACACTGAAGCTTTCTTT.